These T cell receptor beta chains were read from a single sample in a study of blood T cell repertoires in COVID-19. Here immunoSEQ multiplex PCR was the method, and the copy in TCRdb shows in-frame clones only, minus some. This sample has approximately 400,000 clones, with just over 90% found just once. The sequenced sample was PBMCs or T cells enriched from blood (not recorded which). The source is a woman in her thirties or forties who had been exposed to COVID-19. Both conserved end residues are part of each CDR3. A D gene is named only where the DNA matches it firmly. The listing skips clone size in some rows; elsewhere it reads once, few, many or a size class.

cdr3_nt: TGTGCCACAGCCGCTCCTTCGGGGGTGGAGACCCAGTACTTC; cdr3_aa: CATAAPSGVETQYF; clone_size: -; v_call: TRBV10-3; d_call: -; j_call: TRBJ2-5
cdr3_nt: TGTGCCAGCAGCTTGGCCAGCGACCAAGAGACCCAGTACTTC; cdr3_aa: CASSLASDQETQYF; clone_size: -; v_call: TRBV5-4; d_call: -; j_call: TRBJ2-5
cdr3_nt: TGTGCCAGCAGTTATCTAGCGGGCAATGAGCAGTTCTTC; cdr3_aa: CASSYLAGNEQFF; clone_size: -; v_call: TRBV12-3/TRBV12-4; d_call: TRBD2; j_call: TRBJ2-1
cdr3_nt: TGTGCCAGCGGCGCAGCGTATGGCTACACCTTC; cdr3_aa: CASGAAYGYTF; clone_size: -; v_call: TRBV7-9; d_call: -; j_call: TRBJ1-2
cdr3_nt: TGTGCCAGCACCGCGGCGGGGTTCATGGGCGAGCAGTACTTC; cdr3_aa: CASTAAGFMGEQYF; clone_size: -; v_call: TRBV27; d_call: -; j_call: TRBJ2-7
cdr3_nt: TGTGCCAGCAGCTTTAGATCCGGGGGGATCAACACTGAAGCTTTCTTT; cdr3_aa: CASSFRSGGINTEAFF; clone_size: -; v_call: TRBV7-9; d_call: -; j_call: TRBJ1-1
cdr3_nt: TGCGCCAGCAGCTTGGTGTCGGGTCCAAATGAAAAACTGTTTTTT; cdr3_aa: CASSLVSGPNEKLFF; clone_size: -; v_call: TRBV5-1; d_call: -; j_call: TRBJ1-4
cdr3_nt: TGTGCCAGCAGCAACCAGCGGGGAGTCACAGATACGCAGTATTTT; cdr3_aa: CASSNQRGVTDTQYF; clone_size: -; v_call: TRBV7-3; d_call: TRBD2; j_call: TRBJ2-3
cdr3_nt: TGTGCCAGCAGACCTCCCCAGGGGGGCAATCAGCCCCAGCATTTT; cdr3_aa: CASRPPQGGNQPQHF; clone_size: -; v_call: TRBV6-6; d_call: TRBD1; j_call: TRBJ1-5
cdr3_nt: TGTGCCAGCAGCACCAGTTTAGCCCGACAGCCCCAGCATTTT; cdr3_aa: CASSTSLARQPQHF; clone_size: -; v_call: TRBV3-1/TRBV3-2; d_call: -; j_call: TRBJ1-5
cdr3_nt: TGTGCCAGTACACAGCGGAACAATGAGCAGTTCTTC; cdr3_aa: CASTQRNNEQFF; clone_size: -; v_call: TRBV19; d_call: -; j_call: TRBJ2-1
cdr3_nt: TGTGCCACCAGCGTCGGGACAGGGCCCTACGAGCAGTACTTC; cdr3_aa: CATSVGTGPYEQYF; clone_size: -; v_call: TRBV15; d_call: TRBD1; j_call: TRBJ2-7
cdr3_nt: TGTGCCACCAGCAGAGTCAGGGGGTTGAGCACAGATACGCAGTATTTT; cdr3_aa: CATSRVRGLSTDTQYF; clone_size: -; v_call: TRBV15; d_call: TRBD1; j_call: TRBJ2-3
cdr3_nt: TGTGCCAGCAGTACGCCGGGACAGGGGTACACTGAAGCTTTCTTT; cdr3_aa: CASSTPGQGYTEAFF; clone_size: few; v_call: TRBV7-2; d_call: TRBD1; j_call: TRBJ1-1
cdr3_nt: TGTGCCAGCACCGCAACAGGGATGAACACTGAAGCTTTCTTT; cdr3_aa: CASTATGMNTEAFF; clone_size: many; v_call: TRBV6-5; d_call: -; j_call: TRBJ1-1
cdr3_nt: TGTGCCAGCAGCTTTTTGGGCCGAGGGAATTCACCCCTCCACTTT; cdr3_aa: CASSFLGRGNSPLHF; clone_size: -; v_call: TRBV5-6; d_call: -; j_call: TRBJ1-6
cdr3_nt: TGTGCCAGCAGCTTGGGGGACAGGGGGATCAATGAGCAGTTCTTC; cdr3_aa: CASSLGDRGINEQFF; clone_size: -; v_call: TRBV5-8; d_call: TRBD1; j_call: TRBJ2-1
cdr3_nt: TGTGCCAGCAGGGGACAGGCCCGCAATCAGCCCCAGCATTTT; cdr3_aa: CASRGQARNQPQHF; clone_size: once; v_call: TRBV28; d_call: TRBD1; j_call: TRBJ1-5
cdr3_nt: TGTGCCACCAGCAGGACAGGGGCGAACACCGGGGAGCTGTTTTTT; cdr3_aa: CATSRTGANTGELFF; clone_size: -; v_call: TRBV15; d_call: TRBD1; j_call: TRBJ2-2
cdr3_nt: TGTGCCAGCAGTCGGGGACAGGCCACCGCTGAGGCTTTCTTT; cdr3_aa: CASSRGQATAEAFF; clone_size: -; v_call: TRBV6-2/TRBV6-3; d_call: TRBD1; j_call: TRBJ1-1
cdr3_nt: TGTGCCAGCAGCTTAGGTTCCACGGGACAGGGAAACTATGGCTACACCTTC; cdr3_aa: CASSLGSTGQGNYGYTF; clone_size: -; v_call: TRBV7-9; d_call: TRBD1; j_call: TRBJ1-2
cdr3_nt: TGTGCCAGCAGCCCTCGACGAAGCCCAGGACTAGCCGGTTTATACGAGCAGTACTTC; cdr3_aa: CASSPRRSPGLAGLYEQYF; clone_size: once; v_call: TRBV11-3; d_call: TRBD2; j_call: TRBJ2-7
cdr3_nt: TGTGCCAGCAGCACCCCGGGGGGCAATGAGCAGTTCTTC; cdr3_aa: CASSTPGGNEQFF; clone_size: -; v_call: TRBV7-2; d_call: TRBD2; j_call: TRBJ2-1
cdr3_nt: TGTGCCAGCAGTTTATCAGGACTAGCGACAAATGAGCAGTTCTTC; cdr3_aa: CASSLSGLATNEQFF; clone_size: -; v_call: TRBV27; d_call: TRBD2; j_call: TRBJ2-1
cdr3_nt: TGCGCCACTTCACGGGACAGGGGAACAGATACGCAGTATTTT; cdr3_aa: CATSRDRGTDTQYF; clone_size: -; v_call: TRBV10-1; d_call: TRBD1; j_call: TRBJ2-3
cdr3_nt: TGTGCCAGCTCACCGACTCAGGGGGCCCCCTACGAGCAGTACTTC; cdr3_aa: CASSPTQGAPYEQYF; clone_size: few; v_call: TRBV18; d_call: TRBD1; j_call: TRBJ2-7
cdr3_nt: TGTGCCAGAAGCTTGGTAGCGGGAGGTGCTAGTGCAGATACGCAGTATTTT; cdr3_aa: CARSLVAGGASADTQYF; clone_size: -; v_call: TRBV5-3; d_call: TRBD2; j_call: TRBJ2-3
cdr3_nt: TGTGCCTGGAGTGTACGGGGACAGCGAAACACCATATATTTT; cdr3_aa: CAWSVRGQRNTIYF; clone_size: -; v_call: TRBV30; d_call: TRBD1; j_call: TRBJ1-3
cdr3_nt: TGTGCCAGCAGTGCATGGCAGGGTGGTCGGGAGACCCAGTACTTC; cdr3_aa: CASSAWQGGRETQYF; clone_size: -; v_call: TRBV2; d_call: -; j_call: TRBJ2-5
cdr3_nt: TGCGCCAGCAGTGAGTCAGGGGAAGAGACCCAGTACTTC; cdr3_aa: CASSESGEETQYF; clone_size: -; v_call: TRBV10-1; d_call: -; j_call: TRBJ2-5
cdr3_nt: TGTGCCAGCAGCCTGGGGCTAGCGGGAGGAGTAAGGGAGCAGTACTTC; cdr3_aa: CASSLGLAGGVREQYF; clone_size: -; v_call: TRBV5-8; d_call: TRBD2; j_call: TRBJ2-7
cdr3_nt: TGCAGTGCTCTTACAGTGGAAGGCTACACCTTC; cdr3_aa: CSALTVEGYTF; clone_size: -; v_call: TRBV20-1; d_call: -; j_call: TRBJ1-2
cdr3_nt: TGTGCCAGCAGTTCCCGGGACACTAACATGAACACTGAAGCTTTCTTT; cdr3_aa: CASSSRDTNMNTEAFF; clone_size: -; v_call: TRBV6-2/TRBV6-3; d_call: -; j_call: TRBJ1-1
cdr3_nt: TGTGCCAGCAGGAGACAGGGGATGACTAATGAAAAACTGTTTTTT; cdr3_aa: CASRRQGMTNEKLFF; clone_size: -; v_call: TRBV2; d_call: TRBD1; j_call: TRBJ1-4
cdr3_nt: TGTGCCTGGAGTGGCGGAGCTAATGAAAAACTGTTTTTT; cdr3_aa: CAWSGGANEKLFF; clone_size: -; v_call: TRBV30; d_call: -; j_call: TRBJ1-4
cdr3_nt: TGTGCCAGCAGTGGACAGGGGATTAGCAATCAGCCCCAGCATTTT; cdr3_aa: CASSGQGISNQPQHF; clone_size: -; v_call: TRBV2; d_call: TRBD1; j_call: TRBJ1-5
cdr3_nt: TGTGCCAGCAGCTTGGCCGGGGGAGGGTCCGTGCAATTC; cdr3_aa: CASSLAGGGSVQF; clone_size: -; v_call: TRBV5-6; d_call: -; j_call: TRBJ1-2
cdr3_nt: TGTGCCATCAAAAAAGGGACAGAGAGAAACTATGGCTACACCTTC; cdr3_aa: CAIKKGTERNYGYTF; clone_size: -; v_call: TRBV10-3; d_call: TRBD1; j_call: TRBJ1-2
cdr3_nt: TGTGCCTGGAGTGGTACAGGGGACACTGAAGCTTTCTTT; cdr3_aa: CAWSGTGDTEAFF; clone_size: once; v_call: TRBV30; d_call: TRBD1; j_call: TRBJ1-1
cdr3_nt: TGTGCCAGATATGGGAGGGGGACTGAAGCTTTCTTT; cdr3_aa: CARYGRGTEAFF; clone_size: -; v_call: TRBV19; d_call: -; j_call: TRBJ1-1
cdr3_nt: TGTGCCAGTAGCGCGACAGGGTTCATCCTCGATGGCTACACCTTC; cdr3_aa: CASSATGFILDGYTF; clone_size: -; v_call: TRBV19; d_call: TRBD1; j_call: TRBJ1-2
cdr3_nt: TGTGCCAGCAGCTTCAGGGACGAGCAGTACTTC; cdr3_aa: CASSFRDEQYF; clone_size: -; v_call: TRBV7-2; d_call: -; j_call: TRBJ2-7
cdr3_nt: TGTGCCAGCTGGGACAGTTACAATGAGCAGTTCTTC; cdr3_aa: CASWDSYNEQFF; clone_size: -; v_call: TRBV12-3/TRBV12-4; d_call: TRBD1; j_call: TRBJ2-1
cdr3_nt: TGTGCCAGCAGTGTACAGGGTAGGAACACTGAAGCTTTCTTT; cdr3_aa: CASSVQGRNTEAFF; clone_size: -; v_call: TRBV2; d_call: -; j_call: TRBJ1-1
cdr3_nt: TGTGCCAGCAGGAAGACAGCGAACACTGAAGCTTTCTTT; cdr3_aa: CASRKTANTEAFF; clone_size: -; v_call: TRBV6-4; d_call: -; j_call: TRBJ1-1
cdr3_nt: TGTGCCTGGACGACAGGCTCCTACGAGCAGTACTTC; cdr3_aa: CAWTTGSYEQYF; clone_size: once; v_call: TRBV30; d_call: -; j_call: TRBJ2-7
cdr3_nt: TGTGCCAGTAGTATAGATCGAAGGGGGGGAGAGACCCAGTACTTC; cdr3_aa: CASSIDRRGGETQYF; clone_size: -; v_call: TRBV19; d_call: -; j_call: TRBJ2-5